The TCR beta chain under discussion was sequenced for a study of blood T cell repertoires in COVID-19. Background on the study: In each case, the material was cDNA or gDNA derived from T cells, B-cell-depleted T cells, or PBMCs.

Profiled with immunoSEQ multiplex PCR; TCRdb holds only in-frame clones, not every one. The data contain more than 150,000 clones, roughly 87% of them singletons. CDR1 is SQVTM and CDR2 is ANQGSEA in the germline V gene. CDR3 length: 16 amino acids. V gave up 5 bases and J gave up 6 bases; unmatched junction bases: 13. The sequencing sample was made of PBMCs or T cells enriched from blood (not recorded which). This TCR was recovered from a woman in her forties or fifties who had recovered from COVID-19. This chain connects TRBV29-1 to TRBJ2-1, with 10 bases matching TRBD2. The DNA for the CDR3 is TGCAGCGTTCTTACCCCTAGCGGGAGACCCCTCAATGAGCAGTTCTTC. Amino acids: CSVLTPSGRPLNEQFF.